One sample yielded the 10 T cell receptor beta chains listed below, sequenced in a study of tumor and adjacent non-tumor tissue in lung cancer. The library came from three nested PCR rounds adapted from ARM-PCR protocols. TCRdb re-derived calls from the multiplex PCR reads in MiXCR, one entry per CDR3 protein. The sample gives over 130,000 distinct CDR3 sequences, approximately 66% of which show up once; 18% is in the top ten. This sample's RNA came from whole unsorted tissue. The specimen sequenced was lung tumor tissue. All receptors come from a man between 60 and 75 years old with small cell lung cancer.

The gene calls are TRBV6-6 and TRBJ2-2, with a possible D match to TRBD2 (5 bases). The CDR3 totals 17 residues. Germline CDR1 is MNHNY and CDR2 is SVGAGI (reference sequence). Trimming pared 2 bases from V and 6 bases from J, leaving 19 bases between. The CDR3 protein is CASSYDPTHGMAGELFF. CDR3 sequence (DNA): TGTGCCAGCAGTTACGACCCGACTCACGGGATGGCCGGGGAGCTGTTTTTT.

This clonotype was seen only a few times. The rearrangement links TRBV29-1 to TRBJ2-3; D gene ambiguous. Trimming shortened V by 4 bases and J by 4 bases, and 15 bases separated the two germline ends. This CDR3 has 14 residues. Germline V gene sequence: CDR1 SQVTM, CDR2 ANQGSEA. The CDR3 DNA reads as TGCAGCGTTGTTAAAGGCGGATCACCAGATACGCAGTATTTT. Amino acid sequence: CSVVKGGSPDTQYF.

This rearrangement joins TRBV4-2 to TRBJ2-1, with TRBD2 as a possible D gene (5 bases). The length of the CDR3 is 13 residues. Germline CDR1 is LGHNA and CDR2 is YNFKEQ. Deletions cut 5 bases from V and 8 bases from J, with 13 bases between. The CDR3 region is CASSGRVGYEQFF. The CDR3 DNA reads as TGTGCCAGCAGCGGGAGAGTTGGCTATGAGCAGTTCTTC.

The chain uses TRBV20-1 and TRBJ2-5; D may be TRBD2 (5 bases). In germline, CDR1 is DFQATT, CDR2 SNEGSKA (reference sequence). The V end was cut by 3 bases, the J end by 4 bases, with 15 bases between. The CDR3 runs 14 residues. CDR3 nucleotide sequence: TGCAGTGCTAGGGAGTCGAACGGGATAGAGACCCAGTACTTC. Amino acid sequence: CSARESNGIETQYF.

About this clonotype: The limits of the CDR3 on the DNA are not certain, so only TCRdb's listed CDR3 is given. The CDR3 reads CCVWGAGIDTRYF. This rearrangement joins TRBV29-1 to TRBJ2-3; TRBD1, the table's D call, was not compared with the DNA. Per germline, CDR1 SQVTM and CDR2 ANQGSEA. The CDR3 adds up to 13 amino acids, both ends counted.

J is TRBJ2-5 and V is TRBV11-3; 7 bases map to TRBD1. CDR1 and CDR2 (germline): SGHNT, YENEEA. This CDR3 spans 15 amino acids. V lost 5 bases and J lost 2; bases outside the gene matches: 8. CDR3 nucleotide sequence: TGTGCCAGCAGCACTGACAGGGAGTCACAAGAGACCCAGTACTTC. It specifies CASSTDRESQETQYF.

As concerns this clonotype: A much larger clone sits a single nucleotide away, making a read error possible. The V and J genes are TRBV6-5 and TRBJ2-1; D is unclear. The CDR3 has 16 amino acids. The V end was cut by 2 bases, the J end by 3 bases, with 14 bases between. Germline V lookup: CDR1 MNHEY, CDR2 SVGAGI. Here the CDR3 reads CASSYIGSPYYNEQFF. CDR3 in DNA: TGTGCCAGCAGTTACATCGGATCCCCCTACTACAATGAGCAGTTCTTC.

About this clonotype: A clone one base away is much larger, so this may be a read error. V is TRBV6-1 and J is TRBJ2-4; 7 bases align to TRBD2. The germline V gene has CDR1 MNHNS and CDR2 SASEGT. Germline trimming cut 0 bases from V and 10 bases from J; bases unmatched to any gene: 6. The CDR3 sequence is 14 residues long. The CDR3 protein is CASSEAWEGQIQYF. CDR3 nucleotides: TGTGCCAGCAGTGAAGCGTGGGAGGGGCAGATTCAGTACTTC.

This CDR3 is CASSERRDRGVYTF. The CDR3 DNA sequence: TGTGCCAGCAGTGAAAGACGGGACAGGGGCGTCTACACCTTC. The genes are TRBV6-1 and TRBJ1-2; TRBD1 aligns across 10 bases. J gave up 10 bases and V 2 bases, and 7 bases lay outside the gene matches. Germline CDR1 MNHNS, CDR2 SASEGT. The CDR3 is 14 amino acids.

The gene calls are TRBV4-1 and TRBJ1-2; 7 bases line up with TRBD1. Germline V lookup: CDR1 MGHRA, CDR2 YSYEKL. CDR3 length: 15 residues. The ends lost 0 bases at V and 3 bases at J; junction bases unmatched: 4. The CDR3 protein is CASSQDRGPYYGYTF. The DNA of the CDR3 is TGCGCCAGCAGCCAAGATAGGGGGCCCTACTATGGCTACACCTTC.